Below are 2 T cell receptor beta chains sequenced from a single sample in a study of vaccination and CD4 T cells after COVID-19. CD4+ T cells that had been cultured provided DNA sequenced with the Oncomine TCR Beta short-read assay. Genomic DNA from cultured CD4+ T cells was extracted. Using its own MiXCR run on the PCR reads, TCRdb lists one record per CDR3 protein. The repertoire holds some 9,100 distinct CDR3 sequences, with less than 40% as singletons. Their antigens are not known. Treatment here: approximately nine-day PBMC culture with coronavirus spike peptide pools or control peptides (ViraFEST assay). Ahead of the COVID-19 pandemic (2011-2018), the CD4+ T cells of the unexposed donor were collected. Sequencing input: CD4+ T cells from blood, cultured in vitro. All receptors derive from a human donor in good health.

The chain combines TRBV15 with TRBJ2-3; 10 bases map to TRBD1. Germline loops: CDR1 LNHNV, CDR2 YYDKDF (reference sequence). The CDR3 has 15 residues. Trimming took 5 bases from V and 4 from J; bases not matched to a gene: 6. This CDR3 reads CATSRRGTGADTQYF. In DNA, the CDR3 is TGTGCCACCAGCCGGCGAGGGACAGGGGCAGATACGCAGTATTTT. Using reference TRBV15 and TRBJ2-3 for the parts outside the CDR3, the full variable domain is DAMVIQNPRYQVTQFGKPVTLSCSQTLNHNVMYWYQQKSSQAPKLLFHYYDKDFNNEADTPDNFQSRRPNTSFCFLDIRSPGLGDTAMYLCATSRRGTGADTQYFGPGTRLTVL.

Only a few counts were recorded for this clonotype. DNA for the CDR3: TGTGCCAGCAACCTCAAAGCGCCTAATGAGCAGTTCTTC. This codes for CASNLKAPNEQFF. This rearrangement joins TRBV6-1 to TRBJ2-1; D call uncertain. Germline values: CDR1 MNHNS, CDR2 SASEGT. V lost 7 bases, J lost 7 bases, and 14 bases lay in between. The CDR3 runs 13 residues.